This entry lists 21 T cell receptor beta chains sequenced from one sample in a study of blood T cell repertoires in COVID-19. Libraries were prepared by immunoSEQ multiplex PCR; TCRdb keeps only in-frame clonotypes and omits some of them. Of about 330,000 clones in the sample, around 87% were seen once. The sequenced material came from PBMCs or T cells enriched from blood (not recorded which). The receptors here all came from a woman aged 30 to 39 who had recovered from COVID-19.

J is TRBJ1-1 and V is TRBV19, with TRBD1 as a possible D gene (5 bases). Per the germline V gene, CDR1 is LNHDA and CDR2 is SQIVND (reference sequence). The CDR3 has 15 amino acids. V lost 4 bases and J lost 4, with 16 bases in between. This chain's CDR3 is CASSTGVGVPTEAFF. In DNA form, the CDR3 reads TGTGCCAGTAGTACGGGGGTGGGAGTTCCCACTGAAGCTTTCTTT.

This rearrangement joins TRBV5-4 to TRBJ2-7; 11 bases map to TRBD2. Germline CDR1 reads SGHNT; CDR2 reads YYREEE (reference sequence). V was clipped by 5 bases and J by 2 bases; unmatched bases: 6. The CDR3 is 15 amino acids. In DNA, the CDR3 is TGTGCCAGCAGTGAGACTAGCGGGGTTGCCTACGAGCAGTACTTC. It translates to CASSETSGVAYEQYF.

The V gene is TRBV5-5, the J gene TRBJ1-2, with 7 bases lining up with TRBD1. The trim removed 4 bases at V and 4 bases at J, leaving 4 bases unmatched. Germline V gives CDR1 SGHKS, CDR2 YYEKEE (reference sequence). CDR3 size: 13 residues. The CDR3 reads CASSPGQSYGYTF. CDR3 nucleotide sequence: TGTGCCAGCAGCCCGGGACAGAGCTATGGCTACACCTTC.

The chain combines TRBV9 with TRBJ1-2, with D uncertain. Germline V gene data show CDR1 as SGDLS and CDR2 as YYNGEE. The V end was cut by 2 bases, the J end by 3 bases, with 14 bases between. This CDR3 spans 15 amino acids. In nucleotides, the CDR3 is TGTGCCAGCAGCGTCGCCGCAGCGCTTTACTATGGCTACACCTTC. It yields the protein CASSVAAALYYGYTF.

The CDR3: CASSQEGQPGTGELFF. The CDR3 DNA is TGCGCCAGCAGCCAAGAGGGACAGCCGGGCACCGGGGAGCTGTTTTTT. The chain has TRBV4-1 and TRBJ2-2, with TRBD1 identical over 7 bases. Trimming took 0 bases from V and 4 from J; bases not matched to a gene: 5. The CDR3 consists of 16 residues. Germline assignment: CDR1 MGHRA and CDR2 YSYEKL.

This clone has only one observation. The V gene is TRBV11-2, the J gene TRBJ1-1, with D tentatively TRBD1 (5 bases). CDR1 and CDR2 from the germline V gene are SGHAT and FQNNGV. CDR3 length: 15 amino acids. V was trimmed by 3 bases and J by 1 base, leaving 12 bases between them. The DNA of the CDR3 is TGTGCCAGCAGCTTGCGGGGGACCTGGAACACTGAAGCTTTCTTT. Residues: CASSLRGTWNTEAFF.

The rearrangement links TRBV23-1 to TRBJ1-1; TRBD1 aligns across 12 bases. TRBV23-1 is placed among ORFs of uncertain function. CDR3 length: 16 residues. Losses at the gene ends were 2 bases for V and 6 bases for J; bases not matched to a gene: 7. The CDR3 sequence: CASSQGTGGIYAEAFF. CDR3 nucleotide sequence: TGCGCCAGCAGTCAAGGGACAGGGGGCATCTACGCTGAAGCTTTCTTT.

J is TRBJ1-2 and V is TRBV6-6, with unresolved D. Per germline, CDR1 MNHNY and CDR2 SVGAGI (reference sequence). The CDR3 is 16 amino acids. V was trimmed by 6 bases and J by 7 bases, leaving 24 bases between them. The CDR3 DNA reads TGTGCCAGCAGCACCCCGGGGAGGGCCCGTCTCGGTGGCTACACCTTC. This gives the protein CASSTPGRARLGGYTF.

This clone was found once. This rearrangement joins TRBV19 to TRBJ1-6; 7 positions match TRBD1. Unmatched junction bases numbered 9, after V lost 5 bases and J lost 8 bases. Germline V gene lookup returns CDR1 LNHDA and CDR2 SQIVND (reference sequence). The CDR3 runs 15 residues. The DNA for the CDR3 is TGTGCCAGTAGTTCCCGACAGGGAGAAGATTCACCCCTCCACTTT. Residues: CASSSRQGEDSPLHF.

The rearrangement joins TRBV6-2 or TRBV6-3 to TRBJ1-2, with 9 nucleotides matching TRBD1. The CDR3 is made up of 15 amino acids. Per the germline V gene, CDR1 is MNHEY and CDR2 is SVGEGT. The J segment lost 0 bases and the V segment lost 2 bases, leaving 1 base of the junction unmatched. CDR3 sequence reads: CASSYGDRANYGYTF. In nucleotides, the CDR3 is TGTGCCAGCAGTTACGGGGACAGGGCTAACTATGGCTACACCTTC.

J is TRBJ1-6 and V is TRBV7-9, with 10 positions matching TRBD1. Germline loops: CDR1 SEHNR, CDR2 FQNEAQ (reference sequence). This CDR3 comprises 15 residues. V lost 4 bases and J lost 7; bases outside the gene matches: 4. The CDR3: CASSSKDRGNSPLHF. The CDR3 DNA reads TGTGCCAGCAGCTCTAAGGACAGGGGGAATTCACCCCTCCACTTT.

This clone was observed once. The chain has TRBV5-1 and TRBJ2-3, with a possible D match to TRBD2 (7 bases). V dropped 9 bases and J dropped 6 bases, with 20 bases sitting between them. CDR1 and CDR2 (germline): SGHRS, YFSETQ. The CDR3 consists of 14 residues. CDR3 sequence: CATERGGPDDTQYF. Written as DNA, the CDR3 is TGCGCCACCGAGAGGGGGGGGCCTGACGATACGCAGTATTTT.

V and J are TRBV10-3 and TRBJ1-5; 9 bases line up with TRBD1. V shed 6 bases and J 1 base; nucleotides not matched to a gene: 10. This CDR3 contains 17 residues. In germline, CDR1 is ENHRY, CDR2 SYGVKD. The CDR3 nucleotides read TGTGCCATCAGCCCCGGGACAGGGTCAGGGAGCAATCAGCCCCAGCATTTT. It encodes CAISPGTGSGSNQPQHF.

The V call is TRBV7-8, the J call TRBJ1-1, with D uncertain. Germline assignment: CDR1 SGHVS and CDR2 FQNEAQ. Trimming shortened V by 1 base and J by 1 base, and 7 bases separated the two germline ends. The length of the CDR3 is 14 residues. The DNA of the CDR3 is TGTGCCAGCAGCTTAGGGAGCTCGAACACTGAAGCTTTCTTT. Its protein is CASSLGSSNTEAFF.

V and J are TRBV10-3 and TRBJ1-2, with 7 bases matching TRBD1. The CDR3 loop spans 14 amino acids. Germline V gene sequence: CDR1 ENHRY, CDR2 SYGVKD. Trimming at V came to 2 bases and at J to 2 bases, leaving 2 bases not matched to a gene. For the CDR3, the DNA is TGTGCCATCAGTGAGGAAGGGGGCAACTATGGCTACACCTTC. Its translation: CAISEEGGNYGYTF.

The chain recombines TRBV20-1 with TRBJ2-7; D possibly corresponds to TRBD1 (5 bases). V was shortened by 5 bases and J by 4 bases, with 9 bases between the two germline ends. CDR3 length: 11 residues. Germline CDR1 DFQATT, CDR2 SNEGSKA (reference sequence). The CDR3 is CSAEQGYEQYF. The CDR3 DNA reads TGCAGTGCTGAGCAGGGATACGAGCAGTACTTC.

This chain joins TRBV29-1 and TRBJ2-3, with TRBD2 matching over 13 bases. Looked up from germline, CDR1 is SQVTM and CDR2 is ANQGSEA. The CDR3 consists of 19 residues. J was trimmed by 1 base and V by 4 bases; bases with no gene match: 14. CDR3 sequence (DNA): TGCAGCGTTGCGAAAACTAGCGGGGGGGGACTGAGGGGCACAGATACGCAGTATTTT. The encoded protein is CSVAKTSGGGLRGTDTQYF.

The rearrangement uses TRBV2 and TRBJ1-5, with 8 bases fitting TRBD1. This CDR3 contains 15 residues. V was clipped by 3 bases and J by 3 bases; unmatched bases: 4. Germline-derived CDR1 and CDR2 are SNHLY and FYNNEI. The chain's CDR3 is CASSEGDRINQPQHF. CDR3 in DNA: TGTGCCAGCAGTGAGGGGGACAGGATCAATCAGCCCCAGCATTTT.

This rearrangement joins TRBV28 to TRBJ1-1, with 7 bases matching TRBD1. This CDR3 is 14 amino acids long. With 3 bases clipped from V and 3 bases from J, the junction kept 4 bases outside the gene matches. Germline lookup yields CDR1 MDHEN and CDR2 SYDVKM. The CDR3 DNA reads TGTGCCAGCAGTTTGAGACAGGGATACACTGAAGCTTTCTTT. Amino acids: CASSLRQGYTEAFF. The whole variable domain, filled in from reference TRBV28 and TRBJ1-1, reads DVKVTQSSRYLVKRTGEKVFLECVQDMDHENMFWYRQDPGLGLRLIYFSYDVKMKEKGDIPEGYSVSREKKERFSLILESASTNQTSMYLCASSLRQGYTEAFFGQGTRLTVV.

The chain has TRBV5-1 and TRBJ1-6; the D gene is possibly TRBD1 (5 bases). V lost 2 bases to trimming and J lost 9 bases, with 18 bases between them. CDR3 length: 16 residues. CDR1 is SGHRS, CDR2 YFSETQ, per germline. The CDR3: CASSFESGVSVSPLHF. The CDR3 DNA reads TGCGCCAGCAGCTTCGAATCGGGGGTCTCCGTTTCACCCCTCCACTTT.

The chain recombines TRBV5-1 with TRBJ1-2, with D perhaps matching TRBD1 (5 bases). The CDR3 has 18 residues. V shed 0 bases and J shed 0 bases, with 18 bases lying between them. Germline CDR1 SGHRS, CDR2 YFSETQ. This CDR3 reads CASSLELTGATANYGYTF. CDR3 in DNA: TGCGCCAGCAGCTTGGAACTTACCGGTGCGACAGCTAACTATGGCTACACCTTC.